One and the same sample provided the 3 T cell receptor beta chains below, sequenced in a study of T cells in Graves' hyperthyroidism and ophthalmopathy. The TCR beta CDR3 regions underwent amplification using RNA transcripts as the source. The study used the HTBI primer set for a first-round RT-PCR of the TCR CDR3. From the multiplex PCR reads, TCRdb called clonotypes with MiXCR, one entry per CDR3 protein. The sample consists of around 350,000 distinct CDR3 sequences, about 12% of them appearing once. The sample comprised blood. The source of these receptors is a woman aged 18 to 35 with Graves' hyperthyroidism.

Many counts were recorded for this clonotype. The gene calls are TRBV3-1 and TRBJ2-2; TRBD2 matches 7 bases. V lost 4 bases to trimming and J lost 0 bases; unmatched junction nucleotides: 8. CDR3 length: 17 residues. Per the germline V gene, CDR1 is LGHDT and CDR2 is YNNKEL (reference sequence). Here the CDR3 DNA reads TGTGCCAGCAGCCCGCTAGAAGGGAGGGCGAACACCGGGGAGCTGTTTTTT. Protein product: CASSPLEGRANTGELFF.

This clonotype was found many times. The chain carries TRBV28 and TRBJ1-2; D not certain. Germline CDR1 reads MDHEN; CDR2 reads SYDVKM. The CDR3 runs 11 residues. V was trimmed by 1 base and J by 3 bases, leaving 0 bases between them. The CDR3 DNA is TGTGCCAGCAGTTTATACTATGGCTACACCTTC. It encodes CASSLYYGYTF.

This clonotype was recorded many times. This rearrangement joins TRBV19 to TRBJ2-5; D ambiguous. The V end lost 3 bases, the J end lost 5 bases, and 10 bases lay between the germline ends. Germline CDR1 LNHDA, CDR2 SQIVND (reference sequence). The CDR3 contains 13 residues. CDR3 amino acids: CASSIPGSETQYF. The CDR3 DNA follows: TGTGCCAGTAGTATCCCGGGTAGTGAGACCCAGTACTTC.